A selection of T cell receptor beta chains follows, all from one sample in a study of regulatory T cells in long-lasting Graves disease. TCRdb independently ran MiXCR on the multiplex PCR reads; one entry per CDR3 protein. The sample holds more than 300,000 distinct CDR3 sequences, 20% seen once. The sequences come from peripheral blood mononuclear cells (PBMCs), collected when the disease was refractory, from a patient treated with antithyroid drugs. All receptors derive from a female donor with Graves disease. Both conserved end residues are part of each CDR3. Fields, in order: D gene, clone size, J gene, V gene, CDR3 protein, CDR3 DNA. D genes are given only for firm matches. Some rows mark clone size as missing; the rest say once, few, many or name a class of expanded clone.

>TRBD1|few|TRBJ1-2|TRBV12-3/TRBV12-4
CASSAGGSGYTF
TGTGCCAGCAGTGCAGGGGGCTCGGGCTACACCTTC
>-|-|TRBJ1-2|TRBV28
CASSAPGAAPYGYTF
TGTGCCAGCAGTGCCCCCGGGGCAGCTCCCTATGGCTACACCTTC
>-|-|TRBJ2-3|TRBV7-8
CASSLLIGSTDTQYF
TGTGCCAGCAGCTTATTAATAGGAAGCACAGATACGCAGTATTTT
>TRBD2|many|TRBJ2-7|TRBV18
CASSPGGTYEQYF
TGCGCCAGCAGCCCGGGAGGGACCTACGAGCAGTACTTC
>TRBD2|-|TRBJ2-1|TRBV20-1
CSARSSGGASYNEQFF
TGCAGTGCTAGGTCTAGCGGGGGGGCGTCCTACAATGAGCAGTTCTTC
>TRBD2|-|TRBJ2-5|TRBV4-1
CASSQVRDYPKETQYF
TGCGCCAGCAGCCAGGTCCGGGACTACCCTAAAGAGACCCAGTACTTC
>-|many|TRBJ1-5|TRBV7-2
CASSLVVSGRQPQHF
TGTGCCAGCAGCTTAGTAGTGTCGGGACGCCAGCCCCAGCATTTT
>-|many|TRBJ1-1|TRBV10-3
CAISHHQGVGTEAFF
TGTGCCATCAGTCACCACCAGGGCGTCGGCACTGAAGCTTTCTTT
>TRBD1|-|TRBJ2-7|TRBV18
CASSPGQGRVEQYF
TGTGCCAGCTCACCGGGACAGGGACGAGTCGAGCAGTACTTC
>-|many|TRBJ2-7|TRBV7-9
CASSLGYREGYEQYF
TGTGCCAGCAGCTTAGGGTACAGGGAAGGGTACGAGCAGTACTTC
>TRBD1|many|TRBJ1-2|TRBV5-6
CASSFKIRGGTAHNYGYTF
TGTGCCAGCAGCTTTAAAATCCGCGGTGGGACAGCGCATAACTATGGCTACACCTTC
>-|many|TRBJ1-1|TRBV2
CASSEDGRYTEAFF
TGTGCCAGCAGTGAAGACGGACGATACACTGAAGCTTTCTTT
>-|-|TRBJ2-1|TRBV6-2/TRBV6-3
CASSLRDPSERFF
TGTGCCAGCAGCCTACGCGATCCCTCCGAGCGGTTCTTC
>-|many|TRBJ2-7|TRBV7-8
CASSLGLISYEQYF
TGTGCCAGCAGCTTAGGACTTATCTCCTACGAGCAGTACTTC
>-|many|TRBJ2-5|TRBV2
CASSEAAPRETQYF
TGTGCCAGCAGTGAAGCGGCACCCAGGGAGACCCAGTACTTC
>-|many|TRBJ1-6|TRBV27
CASSVLAGRDTSFRDYNSPLHF
TGTGCCAGCTCAGTTTTGGCCGGGCGGGACACGTCCTTTAGAGACTATAATTCACCCCTCCACTTT
>-|many|TRBJ2-5|TRBV29-1
CSVGQETQYF
TGCAGCGTTGGTCAAGAGACCCAGTACTTC
>TRBD1|many|TRBJ2-5|TRBV2
CASSAGQGILETQYF
TGTGCCAGCAGCGCGGGACAGGGGATCTTAGAGACCCAGTACTTC
>-|few|TRBJ1-2|TRBV10-3
CAITDLQGFNYGYTF
TGTGCCATCACCGACTTACAGGGTTTTAACTATGGCTACACCTTC
>-|few|TRBJ2-7|TRBV5-1
CASSGGTRGLYEQYF
TGCGCCAGCAGCGGCGGGACAAGGGGCCTCTACGAGCAGTACTTC
>TRBD1|-|TRBJ2-7|TRBV6-1
CASSAIRQGQYF
TGTGCCAGCAGTGCCATCAGACAGGGGCAGTACTTC
>-|-|TRBJ2-1|TRBV18
CASSPEREQFF
TGTGCCAGCTCACCGGAGCGGGAGCAGTTCTTC
>TRBD2|many|TRBJ2-7|TRBV20-1
CSARALTSANTEQYF
TGCAGTGCCCGTGCTCTAACTAGCGCTAATACTGAGCAGTACTTC
>-|-|TRBJ1-6|TRBV6-1
CASTPGLDSPLHF
TGTGCCAGCACCCCAGGGCTAGATTCACCCCTCCACTTT
>TRBD1|many|TRBJ2-5|TRBV28
CASSNPRTGEETQYF
TGTGCCAGCAGCAACCCCCGGACAGGGGAAGAGACCCAGTACTTC
>-|many|TRBJ2-2|TRBV11-2
CASSLIVSGELFF
TGTGCCAGCAGCTTAATTGTGTCCGGGGAGCTGTTTTTT
>-|-|TRBJ2-2|TRBV5-1
CASTPGQHTGELFF
TGCGCCAGCACCCCGGGACAACACACCGGGGAGCTGTTTTTT
>-|few|TRBJ1-1|TRBV5-1
CASSLGVEGTEAFF
TGCGCCAGCAGCTTGGGGGTGGAGGGCACTGAAGCTTTCTTT
>-|many|TRBJ2-2|TRBV24-1
CAISTRSTGELFF
TGTGCCATTTCGACTAGGAGCACCGGGGAGCTGTTTTTT
>-|-|TRBJ2-1|TRBV7-2
CASSLEWNEQFF
TGTGCCAGCAGCTTGGAATGGAATGAGCAGTTCTTC
>TRBD1|few|TRBJ2-2|TRBV28
CASRWTGSLTGELFF
TGTGCCAGCCGCTGGACAGGGAGCCTAACCGGGGAGCTGTTTTTT
>-|-|TRBJ1-5|TRBV6-2/TRBV6-3
CASSVQGSGQPQHF
TGTGCCAGCAGTGTACAGGGAAGCGGTCAGCCCCAGCATTTT
>-|many|TRBJ1-6|TRBV7-2
CASSLAALNSPLHF
TGTGCCAGCAGCTTAGCCGCCCTGAATTCACCCCTCCACTTT
>-|-|TRBJ1-5|TRBV6-1
CASRGDRGVRSNQPQHF
TGTGCCAGCAGGGGCGACAGAGGGGTAAGAAGCAATCAGCCCCAGCATTTT
>-|many|TRBJ1-1|TRBV11-2
CASSLAQGRRTEAFF
TGTGCCAGCAGCTTAGCTCAGGGACGGCGGACTGAAGCTTTCTTT
>TRBD1|-|TRBJ2-1|TRBV29-1
CSVYRDRDLNEQFF
TGCAGCGTATACCGGGACAGGGATCTCAATGAGCAGTTCTTC
>TRBD2|few|TRBJ2-1|TRBV6-1
CASRRSGSSYNEQFF
TGTGCCAGCCGAAGAAGCGGGAGCTCCTACAATGAGCAGTTCTTC
>-|few|TRBJ2-7|TRBV20-1
CSARDRDGYSYEQYF
TGCAGTGCTAGAGATAGGGACGGCTATTCCTACGAGCAGTACTTC
>-|many|TRBJ1-2|TRBV11-3
CASSFENNYGYTF
TGTGCCAGCAGCTTTGAAAACAACTATGGCTACACCTTC
>-|many|TRBJ1-5|TRBV27
CASRRRADNQPQHF
TGTGCCAGTAGGCGGCGGGCAGACAATCAGCCCCAGCATTTT
>-|many|TRBJ1-4|TRBV6-5
CASSSGDLQNEKLFF
TGTGCCAGCAGTTCGGGGGACCTGCAAAATGAAAAACTGTTTTTT
>TRBD2|many|TRBJ2-7|TRBV20-1
CSAREGRGRYEQYF
TGCAGTGCTAGAGAGGGGAGGGGACGCTACGAGCAGTACTTC
>-|many|TRBJ2-2|TRBV12-3/TRBV12-4
CASSPTSPGELFF
TGTGCCAGCAGCCCGACTTCGCCCGGGGAGCTGTTTTTT
>TRBD1|-|TRBJ2-7|TRBV14
CASSQDPGGQGNF
TGTGCCAGCAGCCAAGATCCTGGGGGACAGGGAAACTTC
>-|many|TRBJ1-6|TRBV28
CASSPVEAPLHF
TGTGCCAGCAGTCCCGTGGAGGCACCCCTCCACTTT
>-|many|TRBJ1-4|TRBV7-3
CASSPKSGEVDEKLFF
TGTGCCAGCAGCCCGAAGTCGGGGGAGGTTGATGAAAAACTGTTTTTT
>-|many|TRBJ2-5|TRBV6-5
CASSYDILETQYF
TGTGCCAGCAGTTATGACATTTTAGAGACCCAGTACTTC
>-|many|TRBJ1-1|TRBV5-5
CASIAPGRQITEAFF
TGTGCCAGCATCGCGCCGGGACGGCAGATCACTGAAGCTTTCTTT
>-|few|TRBJ1-1|TRBV9
CASSPRGVRLNTEAFF
TGTGCCAGCAGCCCAAGGGGGGTCAGGCTGAACACTGAAGCTTTCTTT
>-|few|TRBJ1-1|TRBV10-3
CAISESESITEAFF
TGTGCCATCAGTGAGTCGGAGAGCATAACTGAAGCTTTCTTT
>TRBD1|many|TRBJ1-2|TRBV6-1
CAITGARPYGYTF
TGTGCCATTACAGGGGCTCGCCCCTATGGCTACACCTTC
>-|many|TRBJ2-7|TRBV20-1
CSAKTWKRALYEQYF
TGCAGTGCTAAGACCTGGAAGAGGGCTCTCTACGAGCAGTACTTC
>TRBD1|many|TRBJ1-2|TRBV20-1
CSASQGGTNYGYTF
TGCAGTGCCTCCCAGGGGGGTACTAACTATGGCTACACCTTC
>TRBD2|once|TRBJ2-7|TRBV20-1
CSARRGTGAYEQYF
TGCAGTGCTAGGCGGGGGACTGGCGCCTACGAGCAGTACTTC